This is a list of T cell receptor beta chains from one sample in a study of blood T cell repertoires in COVID-19. Only in-frame clones appear in the TCRdb table, and some are missing; sequencing was by immunoSEQ multiplex PCR. The data hold about 98,000 clones, with more than 65% observed a single time. Source material: peripheral blood. The receptor source for this set is a woman aged 80 or over with acute or convalescent COVID-19. Both conserved end residues are part of each CDR3.

CDR3	V	J
CASSQDPGQVLQPQHF	TRBV4-1	TRBJ1-5
CAISESPTGERVQETQYF	TRBV10-3	TRBJ2-5
CATSVSGGYNEQFF	TRBV24-1	TRBJ2-1
CASSQDTLRGQPQHF	TRBV3-1/TRBV3-2	TRBJ1-5
CASSSGGNSPLHF	TRBV5-5	TRBJ1-6
CASSDFSGTDGNIQYF	TRBV6-1	TRBJ2-4
CASSFLRQGSTEAFF	TRBV11-2	TRBJ1-1
CASSRYLESYEQYF	TRBV5-4	TRBJ2-7
CASSRTGQETQYF	TRBV19	TRBJ2-5
CSASASGNEQFF	TRBV20-1	TRBJ2-1
CASSPHGSGANVLTF	TRBV6-2/TRBV6-3	TRBJ2-6
CASRETGTGYGYTF	TRBV3-1/TRBV3-2	TRBJ1-2
CASKISDRGNSPLHF	TRBV2	TRBJ1-6
CASSLRTSGGDF	TRBV28	TRBJ2-7
CAISESGQGHYGYTF	TRBV10-3	TRBJ1-2
CASSLEGGNNEKLFF	TRBV11-2	TRBJ1-4
CASSYEGTGVSYEQYF	TRBV6-6	TRBJ2-7
CASSGELYGYTF	TRBV6-2/TRBV6-3	TRBJ1-2
CASSPDRKRTNEKLFF	TRBV18	TRBJ1-4
CASSFRVQVGYTF	TRBV5-5	TRBJ1-2
CASSLTGGPPNEQFF	TRBV7-9	TRBJ2-1
CASSQESSWGRASYYGYTF	TRBV3-1/TRBV3-2	TRBJ1-2
CASSIYMNTEAFF	TRBV7-9	TRBJ1-1
CASSLGGGGRETQYF	TRBV11-3	TRBJ2-5
CASSSGGAHSGELFF	TRBV5-1	TRBJ2-2
CASSQAGTGNGYTF	TRBV3-1/TRBV3-2	TRBJ1-2
CASLMGDRGSYEQYF	TRBV6-5	TRBJ2-7
CASIGNRGAYSPLHF	TRBV28	TRBJ1-6
CASRPGTLYSNQPQHF	TRBV10-2	TRBJ1-5
CASSVTGNTGELFF	TRBV2	TRBJ2-2
CASSFSGTANTEAFF	TRBV7-8	TRBJ1-1
CASSTTRGNTEAFF	TRBV19	TRBJ1-1
CASSYSPARGLYNEQFF	TRBV6-2/TRBV6-3	TRBJ2-1
CASSLGGVGENEQFF	TRBV7-3	TRBJ2-1
CASSPPRLGLDLNTEAFF	TRBV18	TRBJ1-1
CASSLSGGTGGAFQQFF	TRBV7-3	TRBJ2-1
CASSPSSGTGNTGELFF	TRBV7-9	TRBJ2-2
CATSGRDRGLATNEKLFF	TRBV24-1	TRBJ1-4
CASSSKTGMNTEAFF	TRBV5-4	TRBJ1-1
CASSPGGATNEKLFF	TRBV28	TRBJ1-4
CASTARRGQNEQFF	TRBV19	TRBJ2-1
CATSDLQTGANEQFF	TRBV24-1	TRBJ2-1
CASSLGDSQETQYF	TRBV7-9	TRBJ2-5
CATAKGVGFYEQYF	TRBV2	TRBJ2-7
CASSERTTNEKLFF	TRBV5-1	TRBJ1-4
CASTSEHNQPQHF	TRBV28	TRBJ1-5
CASSLWGLAGGPSTDTQYF	TRBV7-2	TRBJ2-3
CASSSQGSGDYNEQFF	TRBV5-1	TRBJ2-1
CASSWDSRNTEAFF	TRBV18	TRBJ1-1
CASSVRGTNTEAFF	TRBV27	TRBJ1-1
CASSLGGQGNYGYTF	TRBV7-2	TRBJ1-2
CASSGQASNYGYTF	TRBV5-1	TRBJ1-2
CASSLSGQGAYNEQFF	TRBV7-9	TRBJ2-1
CASSTSTSTDTQYF	TRBV28	TRBJ2-3
CASSLIGDRFSGNTIYF	TRBV7-2	TRBJ1-3
CATQPGGSNTGELFF	TRBV10-3	TRBJ2-2
CASISTGNTEAFF	TRBV19	TRBJ1-1